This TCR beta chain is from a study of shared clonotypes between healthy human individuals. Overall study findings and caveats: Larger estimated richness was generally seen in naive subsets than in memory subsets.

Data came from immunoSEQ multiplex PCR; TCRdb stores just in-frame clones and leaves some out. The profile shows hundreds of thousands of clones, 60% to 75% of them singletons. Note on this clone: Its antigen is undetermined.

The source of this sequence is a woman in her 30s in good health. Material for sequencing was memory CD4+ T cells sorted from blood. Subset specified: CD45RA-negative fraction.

The DNA of the CDR3 is TGTGCCAGCAGCCCGACAGGGTTTGGAAAACTGTTTTTT. Translation gives CASSPTGFGKLFF. The chain combines TRBV14 with TRBJ1-4, with 7 bases identical to TRBD1. There are 13 residues in the CDR3. V lost 4 bases and J lost 10; bases outside the gene matches: 6. The germline V gene encodes CDR1 SGHDN and CDR2 FVKESK.